These 2 T cell receptor beta chains were all obtained from the same sample, sequenced in a study of blood T cell repertoires in COVID-19. TCRdb's copy holds only in-frame clones and misses some; the assay was immunoSEQ multiplex PCR. The sample has 150,000 to 180,000 clones; 75% to 95% are singletons. Sequencing was performed on peripheral blood. These TCRs come from a man in his fifties with acute or convalescent COVID-19.

In DNA, the CDR3 is TGCGCCAGCAGCTTGGCCGGGACTAGCGGACAAGAGACCCAGTACTTC. Its protein product is CASSLAGTSGQETQYF. The chain is built from TRBV5-1 and TRBJ2-5, with TRBD2 matching 11 bases. Germline CDR1 SGHRS, CDR2 YFSETQ. V was pared by 0 bases and J by 2 bases, with 3 bases of the junction left unmatched. The CDR3 extends over 16 amino acids. Full variable domain (outside the CDR3, taken from reference TRBV5-1 and TRBJ2-5): KAGVTQTPRYLIKTRGQQVTLSCSPISGHRSVSWYQQTPGQGLQFLFEYFSETQRNKGNFPGRFSGRQFSNSRSEMNVSTLELGDSALYLCASSLAGTSGQETQYFGPGTRLLVL.

V usage is TRBV25-1 and J usage is TRBJ2-1; perhaps TRBD2 as D (6 bases). Germline values: CDR1 MGHDK, CDR2 SYGVNS. V was cut by 7 bases and J by 1 base, with 14 bases left in between. There are 15 residues in the CDR3. The CDR3 coding sequence is TGTGCCAGCAATGGTAGGGGACTGTCCTACAATGAGCAGTTCTTC. This encodes CASNGRGLSYNEQFF.